This TCR beta chain was obtained from a study of OX40 agonist ivuxolimab in advanced cancers. On the study more broadly: Patients took ivuxolimab, an agonistic anti-OX40 (CD134) antibody. A male proportion of around 86% was recorded, with mean age approximately 56 years and range roughly 20 to 85. Findings of the study overall: Clonal expansion by week 6 occurred in CD4+ and CD8+ blood T cells (at 0.1 to 3.0 mg/kg).

As regards this clone: Its antigen is still unknown. This same CDR3 is encoded by further DNA sequences in the sample.

CDR3 length: 14 residues. Per the germline V gene, CDR1 is SGHRS and CDR2 is YFSETQ. The J segment lost 2 bases and the V segment lost 0 bases, leaving 0 bases of the junction unmatched. With autoimmune disease history or systemic immunosuppression, patients were excluded. The assay was immunoSEQ multiplex PCR, and TCRdb's table has in-frame clones only and misses some. Of 67,000 or so clones in the sample, more than 70% were seen once. This sequence was found in an adult with an advanced solid tumor such as melanoma, head and neck, liver or kidney cancer. Material: CD4+ or CD8+ T cells sorted from blood, obtained in a trial of the OX40 agonist ivuxolimab. The J gene is TRBJ1-2, the V gene TRBV5-1, with TRBD1 matching over 8 bases. The CDR3 coding sequence is TGCGCCAGCAGCTTGGGACAGGGGAACTATGGCTACACCTTC. Its translation: CASSLGQGNYGYTF.